This T cell receptor (beta chain) was sequenced for a study of PD-1 blockade in classical Hodgkin lymphoma. Sequencing was performed with immunoSEQ multiplex PCR; in TCRdb, only in-frame clones are kept and a portion is missing. The table includes approximately 39,000 clones, about three quarters detected once. V shed 5 bases and J 5 bases; nucleotides not matched to a gene: 4. Germline-derived CDR1 and CDR2 are SGHTA and FQGNSA. This CDR3 has 14 amino acids. Regarding the study as a whole: Possibly reflecting disease activity or prior therapy, repertoire differences have causes that remain undefined. By C4D1 there was a significant rise in CD4+ TCR diversity but not in CD8+ TCR diversity.

Time point: cycle 4 day 1 (C4D1), after five to seven weeks of nivolumab. Relapse after autologous stem cell transplantation occurred in every patient, and brentuximab vedotin exposure varied. Only a few counts were recorded for this clone. Its specificity is unknown. The source of this sequence is a human donor with classical Hodgkin lymphoma. This sequence joins TRBV7-2 and TRBJ1-5, with 9 positions matching TRBD1. This material consisted of peripheral blood mononuclear cells (PBMCs), taken before the fourth cycle of nivolumab. CDR3 amino acids: CASSGTGLYQPQHF. The DNA for the CDR3 is TGTGCCAGCAGCGGGACAGGGTTGTATCAGCCCCAGCATTTT.